These 20 T cell receptor beta chains were all obtained from the same sample, sequenced in a study of read filtering for tumor transcriptome and immune sequencing. The library was built from roughly 400 ng RNA with molecular barcoded adaptors for alpha/delta and beta/gamma chains. Each CDR3 protein is one row after TCRdb ran MiXCR on the reads. The table has 25,000 or so distinct CDR3 sequences, 20% seen once. The sequenced sample consisted of a population of CD138-negative cells sorted from bone marrow. The receptors here all came from a donor at least 40 years old with multiple myeloma.

On this clonotype: Being one base from a much bigger clone, this may be a read error. V usage is TRBV21-1 and J usage is TRBJ2-3; TRBD2 is taken as the D call from the table, unchecked against the DNA. TRBV21-1 is described as a pseudogene. The CDR3 length is 19 residues. The CDR3 coding sequence is TGTGCCAACAGCAACACTCCCGGGACTAGCGGGAGGGCTAGAGATACGCAGTATTTT. Protein product: CANSNTPGTSGRARDTQYF.

Many counts were recorded for this clonotype. CDR3 nucleotides: TGCGCCAGCAGCTACGACAGGGACCTCGAAAAACTGTTTTTT. As protein: CASSYDRDLEKLFF. The rearrangement links TRBV4-1 to TRBJ1-4; 7 bases are a match to TRBD1. The CDR3 runs 14 residues. V lost 5 bases to trimming and J lost 8 bases; unmatched junction nucleotides: 8. Per germline, CDR1 MGHRA and CDR2 YSYEKL.

As to this clonotype: A much more abundant neighbour one base away suggests this may be a read error. V is TRBV29-1 and J is TRBJ2-1, with 10 nucleotides matching TRBD1. Germline assignment: CDR1 SQVTM and CDR2 ANQGSEA. This CDR3 contains 15 residues. V trimming: 3 bases; J trimming: 8 bases; junction bases outside the gene matches: 10. The CDR3 DNA reads as TGCAGCGTTGACCTTGGACAGGGGGTCAGGGATGAGCAGTTCTTC. It translates to CSVDLGQGVRDEQFF.

Ten or more counts support this clonotype. The chain combines TRBV29-1 with TRBJ1-1; 8 bases are a match to TRBD1. Germline values: CDR1 SQVTM, CDR2 ANQGSEA. CDR3 length: 13 residues. Trimming at V came to 5 bases and at J to 4 bases, leaving 6 bases not matched to a gene. The CDR3 spells CSVPNRGFTEAFF. The CDR3 DNA is TGCAGCGTTCCTAACAGGGGGTTCACTGAAGCTTTCTTT.

In its sample, this clonotype was seen many times. The rearrangement joins TRBV19 to TRBJ2-2; D unclear. Germline CDR1 reads LNHDA; CDR2 reads SQIVND (reference sequence). V was cut by 2 bases and J by 1 base, with 5 bases left in between. CDR3 length equals 14 residues. The DNA for the CDR3 is TGTGCCAGTAGTATAAATGGGAACACCGGGGAGCTGTTTTTT. It is translated as CASSINGNTGELFF.

This chain connects TRBV5-1 to TRBJ2-7, with 8 bases aligning to TRBD1. Germline V lookup: CDR1 SGHRS, CDR2 YFSETQ. The junction had 6 bases not matched to a gene; V was cut back by 4 bases and J by 0 bases. The CDR3 contains 15 residues. As DNA, the CDR3 is TGCGCCAGCAGCCCAGGACAGGGTATCTCCTACGAGCAGTACTTC. Its protein product is CASSPGQGISYEQYF.

The chain has TRBV19 and TRBJ1-1; tentatively, D is TRBD1 (6 bases). The CDR3 spans 15 residues. Trimming shortened V by 7 bases and J by 0 bases, and 15 bases separated the two germline ends. Germline V gene data show CDR1 as LNHDA and CDR2 as SQIVND (reference sequence). For the CDR3, the DNA is TGTGCCAGTACTCCTAAACGGGGGCTGAACACTGAAGCTTTCTTT. Translated: CASTPKRGLNTEAFF.

This clonotype appeared a few times. The gene calls are TRBV11-2 and TRBJ2-7; the D gene is possibly TRBD2 (6 bases). Trimming pared 4 bases from V and 2 bases from J, leaving 15 bases between. CDR1 SGHAT and CDR2 FQNNGV come from the germline V gene. The CDR3 covers 15 residues. For the CDR3, the DNA is TGTGCCAGCAGCTCGGGGATCATAGCGGCCTACGAGCAGTACTTC. Protein product: CASSSGIIAAYEQYF.

As concerns this clonotype: This CDR3 is missing its conserved last phenylalanine or tryptophan, likely due to a read error. The V gene is TRBV28, the J gene TRBJ2-1; 11 bases fit TRBD2. The CDR3 totals 18 residues. In germline, CDR1 is MDHEN, CDR2 SYDVKM. The CDR3 sequence: CASSFGPNSGRANNEQFY. The CDR3 DNA reads TGCGCCAGCAGTTTCGGTCCAAATAGCGGGAGGGCGAACAATGAGCAGTTCTAC.

A remark on this clonotype: The germline gene is not matched at one end of the junction; a read error may be the cause. The rearrangement links TRBV28 to TRBJ2-1, with 8 bases fitting TRBD2. Germline CDR1 reads MDHEN; CDR2 reads SYDVKM. The CDR3 length is 19 residues. The CDR3 loop is CASSLWLKSSGRRANEQFF. CDR3 DNA: TGTGCCAGCAGTTTATGGCTCAAGTCTAGCGGGCGGCGCGCCAATGAACAGTTCTTC.

This clonotype has a count of ten or more. The J gene is TRBJ2-1, the V gene TRBV7-9, with D perhaps TRBD1 (5 bases). This CDR3 region has 14 residues. CDR1 and CDR2 (germline): SEHNR, FQNEAQ (reference sequence). Trimming left V 5 bases short and J 4 bases short, with 12 bases between. CDR3 loop: CASSQYTGYNEQFF. CDR3 coding DNA: TGTGCCAGCAGCCAATATACAGGTTACAATGAGCAGTTCTTC.

This clonotype was seen at least ten times. The rearrangement links TRBV3-1 to TRBJ2-7, with unresolved D. The germline V gene has CDR1 LGHDT and CDR2 YNNKEL (reference sequence). With 5 bases removed from V and 3 bases from J, the gap between germline ends came to 11 bases. This CDR3 contains 13 residues. CDR3 nucleotides: TGTGCCAGCAGCTACCTATCTAGCTACGAGCAGTACTTC. Protein product: CASSYLSSYEQYF.

This clonotype rates as medium-sized. The CDR3 loop reads CASSEVGLGGANVLTF. DNA for the CDR3: TGTGCCAGCAGTGAAGTGGGATTGGGAGGGGCCAACGTCCTGACTTTC. The chain carries TRBV6-1 and TRBJ2-6; D remains ambiguous. This CDR3 is 16 amino acids long. The V end was cut by 1 base, the J end by 4 bases, with 11 bases between. The germline V gene encodes CDR1 MNHNS and CDR2 SASEGT.

On this clonotype: Since a much larger clone is just one base distant, this may be a read error. Here the CDR3 reads CASSARGTSGGWGYEQYF. CDR3 DNA: TGTGCCAGCAGCGCCCGAGGGACTAGCGGAGGATGGGGCTACGAGCAGTACTTC. The rearrangement joins TRBV7-2 to TRBJ2-7, with 11 bases matching TRBD2. The CDR3 has 18 amino acids. Trimming at V came to 5 bases and at J to 3 bases, leaving 15 bases not matched to a gene. Germline V CDR1 and CDR2: SGHTA, FQGNSA.

Comments on this clonotype: At one of its ends the junction is not consistent with the germline gene, which may arise from a read error. This chain links TRBV4-1 with TRBJ2-3, with D possibly matching TRBD2 (6 bases). This CDR3 has 16 amino acids. Germline V gene sequence: CDR1 MGHRA, CDR2 YSYEKL. The DNA for the CDR3 is TGCGCCAGCAGCCAAGATCCAGCGGGCGGCACAGATGCGCAGTATTTT. Its translation is CASSQDPAGGTDAQYF.

The sample holds many counts of this clonotype. J is TRBJ1-1 and V is TRBV7-6; D not certain. Deletions cut 1 base from V and 0 bases from J, with 3 bases between. Germline CDR1 and CDR2: SGHVS and FNYEAQ. The CDR3 extends over 13 amino acids. The CDR3 here is CASSLVLNTEAFF. CDR3 DNA: TGTGCCAGCAGCTTAGTCTTGAACACTGAAGCTTTCTTT.

At least ten counts were recorded for this clonotype. The J gene is TRBJ2-1, the V gene TRBV5-4; the D gene is possibly TRBD1 (6 bases). This CDR3 comprises 15 residues. V lost 1 base and J lost 8, with 16 bases in between. Germline CDR1 and CDR2: SGHNT and YYREEE (reference sequence). The CDR3 protein is CASSLTGQMKDEQFF. The CDR3 region has the DNA TGTGCCAGCAGCTTGACAGGACAGATGAAAGATGAGCAGTTCTTC.

In its sample, this clonotype was seen once. This likely reflects a read error, since a far larger clone is one base away. The chain links TRBV6-2 or TRBV6-3 to TRBJ2-7; 9 bases fit TRBD1. The CDR3 covers 13 residues. V lost 10 bases, J lost 4 bases, and 8 bases stayed unmatched. Germline CDR1 reads MNHEY; CDR2 reads SVGEGT. Here the CDR3 DNA reads TGTGCCACCACCGGGACAGGGCTTTACGAGCAGTACTTC. Encoded protein: CATTGTGLYEQYF.

This clonotype has just a few counts. The chain links TRBV24-1 to TRBJ2-1; 10 bases map to TRBD2. This CDR3 region has 16 residues. With V trimmed by 3 bases and J by 3 bases, 4 bases remained unmatched. Germline V CDR1 and CDR2: KGHDR, SFDVKD. The CDR3 sequence is CATSDALAGDYNEQFF. The CDR3, as DNA: TGTGCCACCAGTGATGCGCTAGCGGGAGACTACAATGAGCAGTTCTTC.

V and J are TRBV6-5 and TRBJ1-1, with TRBD1 matching over 7 bases. V lost 0 bases and J lost 10; bases outside the gene matches: 2. The CDR3 loop spans 12 amino acids. CDR1 and CDR2 from the germline V gene are MNHEY and SVGAGI. CDR3 nucleotide sequence: TGTGCCAGCAGTTACTCAACAGGGGTAGCTTTCTTT. It is translated as CASSYSTGVAFF.